Following are 27 T cell receptor beta chains from one sample sequenced in a study of blood T cell repertoires in COVID-19. Measured with immunoSEQ multiplex PCR; TCRdb has only the in-frame clones, and not every one. The table includes under 300,000 clones, roughly 89% detected once. Material: peripheral blood. The origin of the receptors is a middle-aged woman who had recovered from COVID-19.

The sample holds one count of this clone. J is TRBJ2-5 and V is TRBV5-6, with D possibly TRBD2 on 6 matching bases. Trimming stripped 2 bases from V and 7 bases from J, with 24 bases between. Germline loops: CDR1 SGHDT, CDR2 YYEEEE. This CDR3 contains 17 residues. The CDR3 DNA reads as TGTGCCAGCAGCTTCGCTTCTAGCGTTCACCATGTGGGGACCCAGTACTTC. Its protein is CASSFASSVHHVGTQYF.

This clone was counted once. The chain carries TRBV11-3 and TRBJ1-2; D unclear. CDR1 and CDR2 (germline): SGHNT, YENEEA. Trimming pared 0 bases from V and 10 bases from J, leaving 21 bases between. The CDR3 has 16 amino acids. The CDR3 coding sequence is TGTGCCAGCAGCTTAGATGGGAATAGCGGGAGTCTAGACTACACCTTC. Its protein is CASSLDGNSGSLDYTF. Variable domain in full (rest from reference TRBV11-3 and TRBJ1-2): EAGVVQSPRYKIIEKKQPVAFWCNPISGHNTLYWYLQNLGQGPELLIRYENEEAVDDSQLPKDRFSAERLKGVDSTLKIQPAELGDSAVYLCASSLDGNSGSLDYTFGSGTRLTVV.

V and J are TRBV29-1 and TRBJ2-1; TRBD2 is a possible D gene (7 bases). Germline lookup yields CDR1 SQVTM and CDR2 ANQGSEA. The CDR3 has 13 amino acids. The CDR3 bases are TGCAGAATTGAGGGGGGGGAGTCACATGAGCAGTTCTTC. It yields the protein CRIEGGESHEQFF.

This chain connects TRBV6-2 or TRBV6-3 to TRBJ1-2; D may be TRBD1 (6 bases). V lost 4 bases and J lost 6, with 9 bases in between. This CDR3 spans 12 amino acids. The germline CDR1 and CDR2 sequences are MNHEY and SVGEGT. CDR3 sequence: CASSLGANGYTF. CDR3 DNA: TGTGCCAGCAGTTTGGGGGCAAATGGCTACACCTTC.

The chain joins TRBV15 to TRBJ2-3; 7 bases align to TRBD2. CDR3 length: 19 amino acids. The ends lost 1 base at V and 4 bases at J; junction bases unmatched: 17. Per germline, CDR1 LNHNV and CDR2 YYDKDF (reference sequence). The CDR3 DNA sequence: TGTGCCACCAGCAGAGCCGCCTCAATACTAGCGTTTCGGGCAGATACGCAGTATTTT. Translated, it gives CATSRAASILAFRADTQYF.

The gene calls are TRBV6-5 and TRBJ1-1, with D perhaps TRBD1 (6 bases). Trimming cost V 1 base and J 2 bases, with 11 bases left between them. Germline CDR1 reads MNHEY; CDR2 reads SVGAGI. This CDR3 spans 15 amino acids. The CDR3 DNA sequence: TGTGCCAGCAGTTACTTCGGACAGCCTAACACTGAAGCTTTCTTT. Residues: CASSYFGQPNTEAFF.

The chain joins TRBV7-9 to TRBJ1-1; D might be TRBD1 (6 bases). Germline loops: CDR1 SEHNR, CDR2 FQNEAQ (reference sequence). The CDR3 covers 15 residues. With 5 bases removed from V and 0 bases from J, the gap between germline ends came to 13 bases. The CDR3 nucleotides are TGTGCCAGCAGCCCCGGCGGGGGGCTGAACACTGAAGCTTTCTTT. Residues: CASSPGGGLNTEAFF.

The chain employs TRBV12-5 and TRBJ2-2; 7 nucleotides line up with TRBD2. The ends lost 5 bases at V and 5 bases at J; junction bases unmatched: 14. Germline CDR1 is LGHNT and CDR2 is FRNRAP. The CDR3 has 17 residues. CDR3 loop: CASGVDRGAGVTGELFF. In DNA, the CDR3 is TGTGCTAGTGGTGTAGATAGGGGCGCGGGGGTAACCGGGGAGCTGTTTTTT.

This chain uses TRBV12-5 with TRBJ1-2, with D unclear. Trimming cost V 0 bases and J 4 bases, with 12 bases left between them. The CDR3 sequence is 15 residues long. Germline-derived CDR1 and CDR2 are LGHNT and FRNRAP. The CDR3 nucleotides are TGTGCTAGTGGTTTGGTAATCAGGATTGGCTATGGCTACACCTTC. Amino acids: CASGLVIRIGYGYTF.

Worth noting for this clone: This CDR3 is also generated by other DNA sequences in the sample. The rearrangement uses TRBV28 and TRBJ1-3; no definite D call. The CDR3 spans 13 residues. V lost 2 bases to trimming and J lost 4 bases, with 6 bases between them. In germline, CDR1 is MDHEN, CDR2 SYDVKM. The DNA for the CDR3 is TGTGCCAGCAGTTTACTGGCAGGAAACACCATATATTTT. It codes for CASSLLAGNTIYF. The full variable domain, in which reference TRBV28 and TRBJ1-3 provide the parts outside the CDR3, is DVKVTQSSRYLVKRTGEKVFLECVQDMDHENMFWYRQDPGLGLRLIYFSYDVKMKEKGDIPEGYSVSREKKERFSLILESASTNQTSMYLCASSLLAGNTIYFGEGSWLTVV.

This clone has a handful of counts. As DNA, the CDR3 is TGTGCCACCAGCCTACTCGGGAGGGCGGGAGAGGCCGGGGAGCTGTTTTTT. This gives the protein CATSLLGRAGEAGELFF. The chain is built from TRBV15 and TRBJ2-2; 8 positions agree with TRBD2. Trimming at V came to 5 bases and at J to 6 bases, leaving 14 bases not matched to a gene. CDR1 is LNHNV, CDR2 YYDKDF, per germline (reference sequence). The CDR3 is 17 residues long. Variable domain in full (rest from reference TRBV15 and TRBJ2-2): DAMVIQNPRYQVTQFGKPVTLSCSQTLNHNVMYWYQQKSSQAPKLLFHYYDKDFNNEADTPDNFQSRRPNTSFCFLDIRSPGLGDTAMYLCATSLLGRAGEAGELFFGEGSRLTVL.

The chain joins TRBV9 to TRBJ1-2, with D perhaps TRBD1 (5 bases). The CDR3 contains 15 residues. Trimming cost V 0 bases and J 0 bases, with 9 bases left between them. The germline CDR1 and CDR2 sequences are SGDLS and YYNGEE. The CDR3 DNA is TGTGCCAGCAGCGTAGGTTGGGGCCCTAACTATGGCTACACCTTC. Translated: CASSVGWGPNYGYTF.

The V and J genes are TRBV5-1 and TRBJ1-3; 9 bases agree with TRBD1. The germline V gene encodes CDR1 SGHRS and CDR2 YFSETQ. The ends lost 7 bases at V and 1 base at J; junction bases unmatched: 6. This CDR3 region has 15 residues. The DNA of the CDR3 is TGCGCCAGCCGGGACAGGGTTGATTCTGGAAACACCATATATTTT. Translating it yields CASRDRVDSGNTIYF.

The chain employs TRBV29-1 and TRBJ2-7; 8 nucleotides align to TRBD1. CDR1 and CDR2 from the germline V gene are SQVTM and ANQGSEA. The CDR3 extends over 14 amino acids. After removal of 7 bases from V and 5 bases from J, the junction contained 13 bases not matched to a gene. The CDR3 reads CSAYGTTGEHEQYF. CDR3 nucleotide sequence: TGCAGCGCATACGGTACGACAGGGGAGCACGAGCAGTACTTC.

This rearrangement joins TRBV9 to TRBJ2-3, with TRBD2 matching over 9 bases. The germline V gene encodes CDR1 SGDLS and CDR2 YYNGEE. The CDR3 sequence is 15 residues long. V dropped 4 bases and J dropped 2; count of bases not matched to a gene: 5. This CDR3 is CASSPGTSPTDTQYF. The CDR3 nucleotides are TGTGCCAGCAGCCCCGGGACTAGCCCCACAGATACGCAGTATTTT.

This chain connects TRBV30 to TRBJ2-3; possibly TRBD1 for D (6 bases). Germline V gives CDR1 GTSNPN, CDR2 SVGIG (reference sequence). Trimming removed 1 base at V and 6 bases at J, with 8 bases between. This CDR3 has 12 amino acids. The CDR3 is CAWSGQGDTQYF. The CDR3 DNA sequence: TGTGCCTGGAGTGGCCAGGGGGATACGCAGTATTTT.

The chain is built from TRBV4-3 and TRBJ2-1; TRBD2 is a possible D gene (5 bases). CDR1 LGHNA and CDR2 YSLEER come from the germline V gene. The CDR3 sequence is 17 residues long. V was clipped by 0 bases and J by 0 bases, with 12 bases between them. The CDR3 region has the DNA TGCGCCAGCAGCCAAGAAGGTCGGGGTAGCTCCTACAATGAGCAGTTCTTC. Residues: CASSQEGRGSSYNEQFF.

The V and J genes are TRBV11-2 and TRBJ2-2; perhaps TRBD1 as D (5 bases). CDR3 size: 16 residues. Germline V gives CDR1 SGHAT, CDR2 FQNNGV. With 1 base removed from V and 4 bases from J, the gap between germline ends came to 13 bases. For the CDR3, the DNA is TGTGCCAGCAGCTTAGTTGGGGCTAGTGGCACCGGGGAGCTGTTTTTT. Translating it yields CASSLVGASGTGELFF.

This rearrangement joins TRBV27 to TRBJ2-7; TRBD1 matches at 9 bases. V lost 2 bases to trimming and J lost 1 base; unmatched junction nucleotides: 6. CDR3 length: 16 amino acids. Germline CDR1 reads MNHEY; CDR2 reads SMNVEV (reference sequence). In nucleotides, the CDR3 is TGTGCCAGCAGTTTAGGGACAGGGCAGTCGTCCTACGAGCAGTACGTC. It is translated as CASSLGTGQSSYEQYV.

The chain couples TRBV9 to TRBJ1-3, with 10 bases that match TRBD1. This CDR3 has 14 amino acids. With 3 bases clipped from V and 10 bases from J, the junction kept 7 bases outside the gene matches. Germline V gene data show CDR1 as SGDLS and CDR2 as YYNGEE. The CDR3 here is CASSDRDRGGTIYF. As DNA, the CDR3 is TGTGCCAGCAGCGACCGGGACAGGGGAGGGACCATATATTTT.

The chain is built from TRBV18 and TRBJ1-1; TRBD1 is a possible D gene (6 bases). V was trimmed by 2 bases and J by 2 bases, leaving 9 bases between them. The CDR3 length is 14 residues. In germline, CDR1 is KGHSH, CDR2 LQKENI. Here the CDR3 reads CASSPRGGNTEAFF. In DNA form, the CDR3 reads TGTGCCAGCTCACCAAGGGGGGGCAACACTGAAGCTTTCTTT.

The genes are TRBV7-9 and TRBJ2-2, with D possibly being TRBD2 (5 bases). The CDR3 sequence is 15 residues long. Germline CDR1 reads SEHNR; CDR2 reads FQNEAQ (reference sequence). The ends were cut back, 0 bases at V and 1 base at J, with 6 bases in the middle. For the CDR3, the DNA is TGTGCCAGCAGCTTAGCGGGAGTGAACACCGGGGAGCTGTTTTTT. Amino acid sequence: CASSLAGVNTGELFF.

The rearrangement uses TRBV30 and TRBJ2-7, with 7 bases aligning to TRBD1. The germline V gene has CDR1 GTSNPN and CDR2 SVGIG (reference sequence). The J segment lost 6 bases and the V segment lost 2 bases, leaving 1 base of the junction unmatched. The CDR3 consists of 11 residues. CDR3 in amino acids: CAWSRDSEQYV. The CDR3 DNA follows: TGTGCCTGGAGTAGGGACAGCGAGCAGTACGTC.

The V gene is TRBV9, the J gene TRBJ1-3, with D hard to call. CDR1 SGDLS and CDR2 YYNGEE come from the germline V gene. V dropped 3 bases and J dropped 4 bases, with 8 bases sitting between them. There are 13 residues in the CDR3. Written as DNA, the CDR3 is TGTGCCAGCAGCGCGGTGGAGGGAAACACCATATATTTT. This codes for CASSAVEGNTIYF.

V and J are TRBV7-8 and TRBJ1-1; D is perhaps TRBD1 (6 bases). V dropped 5 bases and J dropped 1 base, with 11 bases sitting between them. This CDR3 has 14 amino acids. In germline, CDR1 is SGHVS, CDR2 FQNEAQ. DNA of the CDR3: TGTGCCAGCAGCCCGGGACACTCGAACACTGAAGCTTTCTTT. This translates into CASSPGHSNTEAFF.

A few counts support this clone. The gene calls are TRBV7-9 and TRBJ2-3; no clear D gene. Germline values: CDR1 SEHNR, CDR2 FQNEAQ (reference sequence). CDR3 length equals 15 residues. V lost 5 bases and J lost 5, with 17 bases in between. The CDR3 nucleotides are TGTGCCAGCAGCCCAAACCCATTAGCCGGAGATACGCAGTATTTT. It codes for CASSPNPLAGDTQYF.

This chain uses TRBV27 with TRBJ1-1; a weak D match, TRBD1 (5 bases). V was trimmed by 2 bases and J by 5 bases, leaving 9 bases between them. Germline lookup yields CDR1 MNHEY and CDR2 SMNVEV (reference sequence). The CDR3 is 13 amino acids. CDR3 in amino acids: CASSLQGGTEAFF. CDR3 bases: TGTGCCAGCAGTTTACAGGGCGGTACTGAAGCTTTCTTT.